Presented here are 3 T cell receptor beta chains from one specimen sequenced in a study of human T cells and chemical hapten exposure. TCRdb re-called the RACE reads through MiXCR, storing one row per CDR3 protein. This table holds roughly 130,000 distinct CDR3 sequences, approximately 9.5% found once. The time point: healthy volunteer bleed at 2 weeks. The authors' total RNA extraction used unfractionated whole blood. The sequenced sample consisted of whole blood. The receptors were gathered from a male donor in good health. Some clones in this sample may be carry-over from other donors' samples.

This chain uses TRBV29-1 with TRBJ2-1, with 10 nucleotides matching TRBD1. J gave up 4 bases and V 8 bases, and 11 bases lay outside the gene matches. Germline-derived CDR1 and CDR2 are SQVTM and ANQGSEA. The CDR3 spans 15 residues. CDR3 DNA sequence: TGCAGCTCATACGGGGGGGACAGGGGATACAATGAGCAGTTCTTC. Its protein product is CSSYGGDRGYNEQFF.

The chain's CDR3 is CASSPTGNVNYGYTF. For the CDR3, the DNA is TGCGCCAGCAGCCCGACAGGGAATGTTAACTATGGCTACACCTTC. The rearrangement uses TRBV5-1 and TRBJ1-2; 7 bases agree with TRBD1. Germline-derived CDR1 and CDR2 are SGHRS and YFSETQ. The CDR3 contains 15 residues. Losses at the gene ends were 4 bases for V and 1 base for J; bases not matched to a gene: 7.

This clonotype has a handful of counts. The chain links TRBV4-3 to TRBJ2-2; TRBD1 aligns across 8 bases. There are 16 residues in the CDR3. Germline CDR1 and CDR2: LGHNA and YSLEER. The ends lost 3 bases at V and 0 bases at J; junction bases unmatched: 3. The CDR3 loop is CASSQIQGANTGELFF. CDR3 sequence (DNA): TGCGCCAGCAGCCAGATACAGGGGGCGAACACCGGGGAGCTGTTTTTT.